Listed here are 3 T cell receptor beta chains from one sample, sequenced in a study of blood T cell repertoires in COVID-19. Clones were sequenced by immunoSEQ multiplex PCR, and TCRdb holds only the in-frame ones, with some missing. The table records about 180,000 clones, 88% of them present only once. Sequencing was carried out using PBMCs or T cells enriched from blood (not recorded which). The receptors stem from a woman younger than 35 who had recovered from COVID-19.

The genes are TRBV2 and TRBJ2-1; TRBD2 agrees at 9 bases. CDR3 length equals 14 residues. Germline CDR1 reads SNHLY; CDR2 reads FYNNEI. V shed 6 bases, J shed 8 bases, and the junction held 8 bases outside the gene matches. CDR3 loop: CASSPGAGGDEQFF. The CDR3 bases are TGTGCCAGCAGCCCAGGGGCGGGAGGGGATGAGCAGTTCTTC.

The CDR3 loop reads CATNSGTSGGVADTQYF. CDR3 coding DNA: TGTGCCACCAACTCCGGGACTAGCGGGGGGGTAGCAGATACGCAGTATTTT. The rearrangement uses TRBV24-1 and TRBJ2-3; the match to TRBD2 covers 16 bases. The CDR3 spans 17 residues. Germline CDR1 reads KGHDR; CDR2 reads SFDVKD. V was clipped by 8 bases and J by 4 bases; unmatched bases: 8.

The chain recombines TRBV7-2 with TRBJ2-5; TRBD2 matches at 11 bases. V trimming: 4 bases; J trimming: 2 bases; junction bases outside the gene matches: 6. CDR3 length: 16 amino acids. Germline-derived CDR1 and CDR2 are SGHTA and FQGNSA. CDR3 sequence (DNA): TGTGCCAGCAGCTATAGCGGGGGGGCCTGGCAAGAGACCCAGTACTTC. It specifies CASSYSGGAWQETQYF.